This is a list of T cell receptor beta chains from one sample in a study of control samples from healthy donors and cancer patients. The method was immunoSEQ multiplex PCR; TCRdb's version includes in-frame clones alone and lacks a portion of them. This table holds some 410,000 clones, 90% found once. Sequenced sample: PBMCs. The receptors stem from a middle-aged man with head and neck cancer. CDR3s include the opening cysteine and the closing phenylalanine or tryptophan. A D gene is named only where the DNA matches it firmly. Size values are once, few and many counts, or a class for expanded clones, and some rows have none.

j_call: TRBJ1-3
v_call: TRBV30
clone_size: .
d_call: .
cdr3_nt: TGTGCCTGGAGTTTCCGACAGGCTATAACTGGAAACACCATATATTTT
cdr3_aa: CAWSFRQAITGNTIYF

j_call: TRBJ2-5
v_call: TRBV12-3/TRBV12-4
clone_size: .
d_call: TRBD2
cdr3_nt: TGTGCCAGCAGTTTAGGGCTAGCGGACCAGTACTTC
cdr3_aa: CASSLGLADQYF

j_call: TRBJ2-6
v_call: TRBV27
clone_size: .
d_call: .
cdr3_nt: TGTGCCAGCAGTCCCGGCTCTGGGGCCAACGTCCTGACTTTC
cdr3_aa: CASSPGSGANVLTF

j_call: TRBJ1-1
v_call: TRBV7-9
clone_size: .
d_call: .
cdr3_nt: TGTGCCAGCAGCCCGCGTCAGGGTAACACTGAAGCTTTCTTT
cdr3_aa: CASSPRQGNTEAFF

j_call: TRBJ1-5
v_call: TRBV24-1
clone_size: .
d_call: .
cdr3_nt: TGTGCCACCAGTGCGGGCGCCTTTCAGCCCCAGCATTTT
cdr3_aa: CATSAGAFQPQHF

j_call: TRBJ2-7
v_call: TRBV2
clone_size: once
d_call: TRBD1
cdr3_nt: TGTGCCAGCAGTGGAGGGACAGGGTGGGGCGAGCAGTACTTC
cdr3_aa: CASSGGTGWGEQYF

j_call: TRBJ2-7
v_call: TRBV28
clone_size: .
d_call: .
cdr3_nt: TGTGCCAGCAGTTTAGGTTACGAGCAGTACTTC
cdr3_aa: CASSLGYEQYF

j_call: TRBJ2-1
v_call: TRBV7-2
clone_size: once
d_call: .
cdr3_nt: TGTGCCAGCAGCTTAGTACAGGGTATGTACAATGAGCAGTTCTTC
cdr3_aa: CASSLVQGMYNEQFF

j_call: TRBJ1-4
v_call: TRBV3-1/TRBV3-2
clone_size: .
d_call: TRBD1
cdr3_nt: TGTGCCAGCAGTCGAGGGGGCGGTTGGGAAAAACTGTTTTTT
cdr3_aa: CASSRGGGWEKLFF

j_call: TRBJ1-1
v_call: TRBV5-1
clone_size: .
d_call: .
cdr3_nt: TGCGCCAGCAGCTTCTCGGTGAACACTGAAGCTTTCTTT
cdr3_aa: CASSFSVNTEAFF

j_call: TRBJ2-4
v_call: TRBV6-5
clone_size: .
d_call: .
cdr3_nt: TGTGCCAGCGCGGGCCCCGGAGCCCCTAACATTCAGTACTTC
cdr3_aa: CASAGPGAPNIQYF

j_call: TRBJ1-5
v_call: TRBV6-5
clone_size: .
d_call: TRBD1
cdr3_nt: TGTGCCAGCAGACGAGGACAGGTAGATCAGCCCCAGCATTTT
cdr3_aa: CASRRGQVDQPQHF

j_call: TRBJ1-1
v_call: TRBV19
clone_size: .
d_call: TRBD1
cdr3_nt: TGTGCCAGTAGTCTACGAACTACAGGGACAGGGTTTAACACTGAAGCTTTCTTT
cdr3_aa: CASSLRTTGTGFNTEAFF

j_call: TRBJ1-2
v_call: TRBV28
clone_size: .
d_call: .
cdr3_nt: TGTGCCAGCAGTTTACTGCCCCGCTATGGCTACACCTTC
cdr3_aa: CASSLLPRYGYTF

j_call: TRBJ1-2
v_call: TRBV6-5
clone_size: .
d_call: TRBD1
cdr3_nt: TGTGCCAGCAAGAAGCCAGGGGGCGGAGGCTACACCTTC
cdr3_aa: CASKKPGGGGYTF

j_call: TRBJ1-5
v_call: TRBV9
clone_size: .
d_call: .
cdr3_nt: TGTGCCAGCAGCGTAGCGGGGGACGGCAATCAGCCCCAGCATTTT
cdr3_aa: CASSVAGDGNQPQHF

j_call: TRBJ2-7
v_call: TRBV6-5
clone_size: .
d_call: .
cdr3_nt: TGTGCCAGCAAACCCACAGGGTTGGACGAGCAGTACTTC
cdr3_aa: CASKPTGLDEQYF

j_call: TRBJ1-6
v_call: TRBV9
clone_size: .
d_call: .
cdr3_nt: TGTGCCAGCAGCGTAGGAATGGATTCACCCCTCCACTTT
cdr3_aa: CASSVGMDSPLHF

j_call: TRBJ2-2
v_call: TRBV5-1
clone_size: .
d_call: .
cdr3_nt: TGCGCCAGCAGCTTCAGTGGATCGAACACCGGGGAGCTGTTTTTT
cdr3_aa: CASSFSGSNTGELFF

j_call: TRBJ1-1
v_call: TRBV29-1
clone_size: .
d_call: TRBD1
cdr3_nt: TGCAGCGTCGGACAGGGCGAGGGGACTGAAGCTTTCTTT
cdr3_aa: CSVGQGEGTEAFF

j_call: TRBJ1-1
v_call: TRBV12-3/TRBV12-4
clone_size: .
d_call: .
cdr3_nt: TGTGCCAGCAGCCTACAAGGACCCACTGAAGCTTTCTTT
cdr3_aa: CASSLQGPTEAFF

j_call: TRBJ1-4
v_call: TRBV9
clone_size: once
d_call: .
cdr3_nt: TGTGCCAGCAGCGCCCTCCTCACCGTGGACGCTGAACCTGAAAAACTGTTTTTT
cdr3_aa: CASSALLTVDAEPEKLFF

j_call: TRBJ1-5
v_call: TRBV6-5
clone_size: .
d_call: .
cdr3_nt: TGTGCCAGCAGTCCCCGGGGGGTTGGCAATCAGCCCCAGCATTTT
cdr3_aa: CASSPRGVGNQPQHF

j_call: TRBJ2-5
v_call: TRBV7-3
clone_size: few
d_call: TRBD2
cdr3_nt: TGTGCCAGCAGCTTAACGGGGAGGGTAGATCAAGAGACCCAGTACTTC
cdr3_aa: CASSLTGRVDQETQYF

j_call: TRBJ2-1
v_call: TRBV7-9
clone_size: .
d_call: .
cdr3_nt: TGTGCCAGCAGCTTCAGTTCGGGAGTATACAATGAGCAGTTCTTC
cdr3_aa: CASSFSSGVYNEQFF

j_call: TRBJ1-1
v_call: TRBV13
clone_size: once
d_call: .
cdr3_nt: TGTGCCAGCAGCTTAGGTTCCGGGAACACTGAAGCTTTCTTT
cdr3_aa: CASSLGSGNTEAFF

j_call: TRBJ2-7
v_call: TRBV28
clone_size: .
d_call: .
cdr3_nt: TGTGCCAGCAGACTAGGAATCTCCTACGAGCAGTACTTC
cdr3_aa: CASRLGISYEQYF

j_call: TRBJ2-7
v_call: TRBV10-3
clone_size: once
d_call: .
cdr3_nt: TGTGCCATCAGTGAACGGACCGGGTCCTACGAGCAGTACTTC
cdr3_aa: CAISERTGSYEQYF

j_call: TRBJ1-2
v_call: TRBV15
clone_size: .
d_call: .
cdr3_nt: TGTGCCACCAGCCCCAACCAGGGAGCGTTAGATGGCTACACCTTC
cdr3_aa: CATSPNQGALDGYTF

j_call: TRBJ2-1
v_call: TRBV2
clone_size: .
d_call: .
cdr3_nt: TGTGCCAGCAGTGCTTCTAGAAACCTAGGGGGCAATGAGCAGTTCTTC
cdr3_aa: CASSASRNLGGNEQFF

j_call: TRBJ1-2
v_call: TRBV29-1
clone_size: .
d_call: .
cdr3_nt: TGCAGCGTTGAAGACCCCGACAGCGGCTACACCTTC
cdr3_aa: CSVEDPDSGYTF

j_call: TRBJ1-2
v_call: TRBV30
clone_size: .
d_call: .
cdr3_nt: TGTGCCTGGAGTGGGCACTTTAACTATGGCTACACCTTC
cdr3_aa: CAWSGHFNYGYTF

j_call: TRBJ2-3
v_call: TRBV28
clone_size: .
d_call: .
cdr3_nt: TGTGCCAGCAGTTTTCCCTTGACAGGCACTAGCACAGATACGCAGTATTTT
cdr3_aa: CASSFPLTGTSTDTQYF

j_call: TRBJ1-1
v_call: TRBV6-5
clone_size: .
d_call: .
cdr3_nt: TGTGCCAGCAGCAGCGGGACAATGAACACTGAAGCTTTCTTT
cdr3_aa: CASSSGTMNTEAFF

j_call: TRBJ2-7
v_call: TRBV10-3
clone_size: few
d_call: TRBD2
cdr3_nt: TGTGCCATCAGTTCCCGAGGAGGGACTAGCGGGACCTACGAGCAGTACTTC
cdr3_aa: CAISSRGGTSGTYEQYF

j_call: TRBJ1-1
v_call: TRBV6-2/TRBV6-3
clone_size: .
d_call: .
cdr3_nt: TGTGCCAGCAGTTTCTCCCCAGATATGAACACTGAAGCTTTCTTT
cdr3_aa: CASSFSPDMNTEAFF

j_call: TRBJ2-7
v_call: TRBV7-2
clone_size: .
d_call: .
cdr3_nt: TGTGCCAGCAGTACGCCCGACGCTTACGAGCAGTACTTC
cdr3_aa: CASSTPDAYEQYF

j_call: TRBJ1-5
v_call: TRBV12-5
clone_size: .
d_call: .
cdr3_nt: TGTGCTAGTGGTTTGAATCAGCCCCAGCATTTT
cdr3_aa: CASGLNQPQHF

j_call: TRBJ2-1
v_call: TRBV4-1
clone_size: .
d_call: .
cdr3_nt: TGCGCCAGCAGCCACGTCGGAGCCTCCTACAATGAGCAGTTCTTC
cdr3_aa: CASSHVGASYNEQFF

j_call: TRBJ2-7
v_call: TRBV27
clone_size: .
d_call: TRBD1
cdr3_nt: TGTGCCAGCAGGTCCGGGACAGGGAAAATACGGAGCTACGAGCAGTACTTC
cdr3_aa: CASRSGTGKIRSYEQYF

j_call: TRBJ2-3
v_call: TRBV18
clone_size: few
d_call: TRBD1
cdr3_nt: TGTGCCAGCTCACCACCGACAGGGGGTACGCAGTATTTT
cdr3_aa: CASSPPTGGTQYF

j_call: TRBJ1-5
v_call: TRBV2
clone_size: once
d_call: .
cdr3_nt: TGTGCCAGCCTCCCAAGGACTGGGAATCAGCCCCAGCATTTT
cdr3_aa: CASLPRTGNQPQHF

j_call: TRBJ2-2
v_call: TRBV28
clone_size: once
d_call: .
cdr3_nt: TGTGCCAGCAGTTACCCCCCGGGGTTGACCGGGGAGCTGTTTTTT
cdr3_aa: CASSYPPGLTGELFF

j_call: TRBJ2-3
v_call: TRBV5-1
clone_size: .
d_call: .
cdr3_nt: TGCGCCAGCAGCCCAGCCTTGGGAAGCACAGATACGCAGTATTTT
cdr3_aa: CASSPALGSTDTQYF

j_call: TRBJ1-2
v_call: TRBV28
clone_size: .
d_call: .
cdr3_nt: TGTGCCAGCAACGAGGCAGGGCTATTCTATGGCTACACCTTC
cdr3_aa: CASNEAGLFYGYTF

j_call: TRBJ2-2
v_call: TRBV3-1/TRBV3-2
clone_size: .
d_call: .
cdr3_nt: TGTGCCAGCAGCCAAAAGGGCGGGGGCAGCGGGGAGCTGTTTTTT
cdr3_aa: CASSQKGGGSGELFF